The 20 T cell receptor beta chains below all came from one sample that was sequenced in a study of shared clonotypes between healthy human individuals (dated by TCRdb to about 2020). Libraries were constructed by the immunoSEQ multiplex PCR assay. Not all clones reach the TCRdb copy of this immuneACCESS table, which keeps in-frame sequences only. Checked studies attribute under half of the gap to unresolved V genes and leave the rest unexplained. This sample has some 600,000 clones in its table, and approximately 96% of those were observed once. The top ten clones comprise more than 0.085% of the sample. For the CD8 naive samples, CD45RO-negative cells were positively selected for CCR7, yielding a CD45RA+CCR7+ population from which TemRA cells were excluded. The specimen was naive CD8+ T cells sorted from blood. The cell subset or site label on this specimen signifies: CD45RA+CCR7+. Receptor source: a woman in her 30s in good health.

The chain joins TRBV6-5 to TRBJ1-3, with D perhaps TRBD1 (6 bases). Trimming cost V 7 bases and J 2 bases, with 12 bases left between them. Germline-derived CDR1 and CDR2 are MNHEY and SVGAGI. The CDR3 contains 14 residues. The CDR3 sequence: CASTQGPTGNTIYF. The CDR3 DNA reads TGTGCCAGCACACAGGGACCGACTGGAAACACCATATATTTT.

The chain joins TRBV25-1 to TRBJ2-1; D remains ambiguous. CDR3 length: 12 residues. V lost 4 bases to trimming and J lost 8 bases, with 9 bases between them. Germline V gene data show CDR1 as MGHDK and CDR2 as SYGVNS. The CDR3 loop is CASSAASYEQFF. DNA for the CDR3: TGTGCCAGCAGTGCAGCATCCTATGAGCAGTTCTTC.

The rearrangement uses TRBV2 and TRBJ1-1; TRBD1 might be the D (6 bases). The CDR3 has 14 amino acids. Germline V CDR1 and CDR2: SNHLY, FYNNEI. The V and J ends lost 0 bases and 7 bases respectively, with 12 bases between them. This CDR3 reads CASSEANRVGEAFF. CDR3 DNA sequence: TGTGCCAGCAGTGAAGCAAACAGGGTTGGTGAAGCTTTCTTT.

The J gene is TRBJ2-2, the V gene TRBV5-6; TRBD1 might be the D (6 bases). The V gene's germline CDR1 is SGHDT and CDR2 YYEEEE. This CDR3 spans 13 amino acids. Trimming left V 5 bases short and J 6 bases short, with 11 bases between. DNA for the CDR3: TGTGCCAGCAGGCTACAGGGATCCGGGGAGCTGTTTTTT. Translation gives CASRLQGSGELFF. The full variable domain, in which reference TRBV5-6 and TRBJ2-2 provide the parts outside the CDR3, is DAGVTQSPTHLIKTRGQQVTLRCSPKSGHDTVSWYQQALGQGPQFIFQYYEEEERQRGNFPDRFSGHQFPNYSSELNVNALLLGDSALYLCASRLQGSGELFFGEGSRLTVL.

The genes are TRBV7-6 and TRBJ2-7; no reliable D call. The CDR3 runs to 15 residues. From germline, CDR1 is SGHVS and CDR2 FNYEAQ. V lost 1 base, J lost 3 bases, and 13 bases lay in between. The CDR3 reads CASSLELLPYYEQYF. The CDR3 region has the DNA TGTGCCAGCAGCTTAGAGCTTCTACCATACTACGAGCAGTACTTC.

Here the CDR3 reads CASSFSGDYNEQFF. The CDR3 coding sequence is TGCGCCAGCAGCTTTAGCGGGGATTACAATGAGCAGTTCTTC. The chain couples TRBV5-1 to TRBJ2-1; 8 positions agree with TRBD2. The CDR3 has 14 amino acids. With 2 bases clipped from V and 4 bases from J, the junction kept 2 bases outside the gene matches. The germline V gene has CDR1 SGHRS and CDR2 YFSETQ.

The chain links TRBV7-9 to TRBJ2-7; D possibly matches TRBD1 or TRBD2 (5 bases each). Trimming removed 5 bases from V and 6 bases from J, with 11 bases in between. From germline, CDR1 is SEHNR and CDR2 FQNEAQ (reference sequence). This CDR3 has 12 residues. CDR3 sequence (DNA): TGTGCCAGCAGCAAAGGGACGACCGAGCAGTACTTC. Its translation: CASSKGTTEQYF.

This clone was detected a few times. The chain has TRBV7-2 and TRBJ1-3, with a tentative D call TRBD1 (5 bases). Trimming left V 5 bases short and J 0 bases short, with 14 bases between. The CDR3 is made up of 16 amino acids. The germline CDR1 and CDR2 sequences are SGHTA and FQGNSA. For the CDR3, the DNA is TGTGCCAGCAGCCGGAGGGACGGGGGCTCTGGAAACACCATATATTTT. Translated: CASSRRDGGSGNTIYF.

V and J are TRBV6-5 and TRBJ2-5; 9 bases fit TRBD2. Germline CDR1 is MNHEY and CDR2 is SVGAGI. The CDR3 covers 16 residues. V lost 2 bases, J lost 3 bases, and 7 bases stayed unmatched. CDR3 in amino acids: CASSYGFLAGEETQYF. CDR3 bases: TGTGCCAGCAGTTACGGGTTCTTAGCGGGAGAAGAGACCCAGTACTTC.

The chain links TRBV28 to TRBJ2-1; TRBD2 is a possible D gene (5 bases). Between the trimmed V and J ends, which lost 7 bases and 1 base, there was a span of 11 bases. The CDR3 length is 14 residues. Germline CDR1 reads MDHEN; CDR2 reads SYDVKM. The DNA for the CDR3 is TGTGCCAGCAAAAGCGGTCAATCCTACAATGAGCAGTTCTTC. Its protein is CASKSGQSYNEQFF. The complete variable domain, with remaining parts taken from reference TRBV28 and TRBJ2-1, reads DVKVTQSSRYLVKRTGEKVFLECVQDMDHENMFWYRQDPGLGLRLIYFSYDVKMKEKGDIPEGYSVSREKKERFSLILESASTNQTSMYLCASKSGQSYNEQFFGPGTRLTVL.

The chain uses TRBV30 and TRBJ2-2; TRBD1 aligns across 7 bases. The CDR3 is 13 amino acids. J was trimmed by 5 bases and V by 1 base; bases with no gene match: 1. Germline V gives CDR1 GTSNPN, CDR2 SVGIG (reference sequence). CDR3 sequence: CAWSETGTGELFF. Here the CDR3 DNA reads TGTGCCTGGAGTGAGACAGGGACCGGGGAGCTGTTTTTT. Using reference TRBV30 and TRBJ2-2 for the parts outside the CDR3, the full variable domain is SQTIHQWPATLVQPVGSPLSLECTVEGTSNPNLYWYRQAAGRGLQLLFYSVGIGQISSEVPQNLSASRPQDRQFILSSKKLLLSDSGFYLCAWSETGTGELFFGEGSRLTVL.

The V and J genes are TRBV19 and TRBJ2-2; the match to TRBD2 covers 8 bases. Germline assignment: CDR1 LNHDA and CDR2 SQIVND (reference sequence). V lost 0 bases, J lost 0 bases, and 6 bases stayed unmatched. CDR3 length: 18 residues. The CDR3: CASSIDVAGLPNTGELFF. CDR3 bases: TGTGCCAGTAGTATAGACGTAGCGGGGCTACCGAACACCGGGGAGCTGTTTTTT.

The chain joins TRBV6-1 to TRBJ2-7, with 8 nucleotides matching TRBD1. This CDR3 region has 15 residues. CDR1 and CDR2 (germline): MNHNS, SASEGT. V was pared by 5 bases and J by 6 bases, with 12 bases of the junction left unmatched. CDR3 loop: CASSLRTGRYREQYF. CDR3 nucleotide sequence: TGTGCCAGCAGTCTGAGGACAGGGAGGTATCGCGAGCAGTACTTC.

J is TRBJ2-2 and V is TRBV5-1, with TRBD2 matching over 12 bases. There are 19 residues in the CDR3. Germline CDR1 and CDR2: SGHRS and YFSETQ. J was trimmed by 6 bases and V by 3 bases; bases with no gene match: 15. CDR3 bases: TGCGCCAGCAGCTCCGGACTAGCGGGATTTATCCCCTCGGCCGGGGAGCTGTTTTTT. Protein product: CASSSGLAGFIPSAGELFF.

The chain recombines TRBV9 with TRBJ1-5; perhaps TRBD1 as D (6 bases). The CDR3 is made up of 16 amino acids. Trimming took 4 bases from V and 2 from J, leaving 16 bases between them. Germline-derived CDR1 and CDR2 are SGDLS and YYNGEE. DNA of the CDR3: TGTGCCAGCAGCTCGAGGGGCAGGGGAGGCAATCAGCCCCAGCATTTT. This codes for CASSSRGRGGNQPQHF.

The V gene is TRBV9, the J gene TRBJ2-1; 7 bases agree with TRBD1. The CDR3 has 16 residues. J was trimmed by 4 bases and V by 0 bases; bases with no gene match: 7. Germline V gene lookup returns CDR1 SGDLS and CDR2 YYNGEE. The DNA for the CDR3 is TGTGCCAGCAGCGTAGGGGGCCGGGACAGTTACAATGAGCAGTTCTTC. Its protein product is CASSVGGRDSYNEQFF.

The gene calls are TRBV7-3 and TRBJ2-2; D is uncertain. Trimming cost V 5 bases and J 3 bases, with 4 bases left between them. Germline V gene sequence: CDR1 SGHTA, CDR2 FQGTGA. The CDR3 consists of 12 residues. The CDR3 loop is CASSDDTGELFF. For the CDR3, the DNA is TGTGCCAGCAGCGATGACACCGGGGAGCTGTTTTTT.

This sequence joins TRBV27 and TRBJ2-7, with 9 bases lining up with TRBD2. This CDR3 region has 16 residues. CDR1 is MNHEY and CDR2 is SMNVEV in the germline V gene (reference sequence). The trim removed 0 bases at V and 0 bases at J, leaving 3 bases unmatched. The CDR3 sequence is CASSLSLAGLSYEQYF. The CDR3 DNA reads as TGTGCCAGCAGTTTATCACTAGCGGGCCTCTCCTACGAGCAGTACTTC.

This clone was observed once. The chain's CDR3 is CASSLWGARGEAFF. In nucleotides, the CDR3 is TGTGCCAGCAGTTTATGGGGGGCGCGCGGTGAAGCTTTCTTT. The chain couples TRBV27 to TRBJ1-1, with a tentative D call TRBD1 (6 bases). There are 14 residues in the CDR3. The V gene's germline CDR1 is MNHEY and CDR2 SMNVEV (reference sequence). The V end lost 1 base, the J end lost 7 bases, and 13 bases lay between the germline ends.

The chain combines TRBV28 with TRBJ2-7; the match to TRBD1 covers 7 bases. There are 16 residues in the CDR3. V shed 4 bases and J 6 bases; nucleotides not matched to a gene: 15. Germline V gene data show CDR1 as MDHEN and CDR2 as SYDVKM. DNA for the CDR3: TGTGCCAGCAGTTCGCTTGAAGGACGGACAGGTTCCGAGCAGTACTTC. The encoded protein is CASSSLEGRTGSEQYF. Based on the CDR3 plus reference TRBV28 and TRBJ2-7, the full variable domain is DVKVTQSSRYLVKRTGEKVFLECVQDMDHENMFWYRQDPGLGLRLIYFSYDVKMKEKGDIPEGYSVSREKKERFSLILESASTNQTSMYLCASSSLEGRTGSEQYFGPGTRLTVT.